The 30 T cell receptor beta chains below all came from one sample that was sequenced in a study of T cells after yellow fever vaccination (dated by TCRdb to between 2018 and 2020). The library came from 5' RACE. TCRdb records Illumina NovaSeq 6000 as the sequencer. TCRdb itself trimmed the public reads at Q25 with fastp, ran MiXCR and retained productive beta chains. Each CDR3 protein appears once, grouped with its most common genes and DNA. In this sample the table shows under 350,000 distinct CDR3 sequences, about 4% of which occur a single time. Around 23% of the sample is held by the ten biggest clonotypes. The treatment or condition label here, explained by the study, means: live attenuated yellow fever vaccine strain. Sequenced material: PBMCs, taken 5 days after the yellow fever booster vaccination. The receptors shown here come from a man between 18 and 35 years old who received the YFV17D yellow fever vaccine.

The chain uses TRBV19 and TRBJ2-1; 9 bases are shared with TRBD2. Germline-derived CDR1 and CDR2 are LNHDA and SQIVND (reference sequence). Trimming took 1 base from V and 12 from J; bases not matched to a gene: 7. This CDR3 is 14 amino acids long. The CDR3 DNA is TGTGCCAGTAGTATAGGCGGGGGGGCCCCCGGGCAGTTCTTC. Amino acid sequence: CASSIGGGAPGQFF.

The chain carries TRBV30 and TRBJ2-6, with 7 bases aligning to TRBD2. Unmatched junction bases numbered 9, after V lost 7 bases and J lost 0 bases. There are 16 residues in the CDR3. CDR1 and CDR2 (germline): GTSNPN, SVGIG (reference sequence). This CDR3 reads CASGSSGISGANVLTF. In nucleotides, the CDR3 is TGTGCCTCCGGGTCTAGCGGCATCTCTGGGGCCAACGTCCTGACTTTC.

The CDR3 DNA sequence: TGTGCCAGCAGTTACTCTGGCAGGGAGCAGCCCCAGCATTTT. Translating it yields CASSYSGREQPQHF. The chain carries TRBV6-5 and TRBJ1-5; D possibly corresponds to TRBD1 (5 bases). This CDR3 region has 14 residues. V was clipped by 0 bases and J by 7 bases, with 10 bases between them. Germline values: CDR1 MNHEY, CDR2 SVGAGI.

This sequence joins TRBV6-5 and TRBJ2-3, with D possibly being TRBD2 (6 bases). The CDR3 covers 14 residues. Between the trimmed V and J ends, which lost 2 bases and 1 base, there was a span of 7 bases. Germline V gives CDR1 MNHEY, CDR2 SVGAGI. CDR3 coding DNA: TGTGCCAGCAGTTACGGAGGGGGCACAGATACGCAGTATTTT. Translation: CASSYGGGTDTQYF.

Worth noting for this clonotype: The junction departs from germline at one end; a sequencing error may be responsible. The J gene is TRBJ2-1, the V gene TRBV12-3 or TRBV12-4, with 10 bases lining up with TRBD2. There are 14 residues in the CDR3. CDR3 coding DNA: TGTGCCAGCAGTCTCAGCGGGGGGGGGGATGATCAGTTCTTC. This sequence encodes CASSLSGGGDDQFF.

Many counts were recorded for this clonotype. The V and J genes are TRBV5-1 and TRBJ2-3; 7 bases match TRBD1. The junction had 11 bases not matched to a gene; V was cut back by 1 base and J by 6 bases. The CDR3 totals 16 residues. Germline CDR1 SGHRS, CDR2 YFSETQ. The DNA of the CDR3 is TGCGCCAGCAGCTTGCAGAGGACAGGTGCAGGGGATACGCAGTATTTT. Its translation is CASSLQRTGAGDTQYF.

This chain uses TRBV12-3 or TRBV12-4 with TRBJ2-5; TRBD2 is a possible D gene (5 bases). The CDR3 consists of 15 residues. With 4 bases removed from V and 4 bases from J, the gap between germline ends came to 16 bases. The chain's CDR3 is CASSYMLTSRETQYF. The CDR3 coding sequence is TGTGCCAGCAGTTATATGTTAACTAGTCGAGAGACCCAGTACTTC.

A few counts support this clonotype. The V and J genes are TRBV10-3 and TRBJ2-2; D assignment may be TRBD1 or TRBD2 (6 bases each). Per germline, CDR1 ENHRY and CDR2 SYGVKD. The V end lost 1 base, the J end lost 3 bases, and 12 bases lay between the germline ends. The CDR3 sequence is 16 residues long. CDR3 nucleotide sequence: TGTGCCATCAGTGAGTTCACGGGGGCCCACACCGGGGAGCTGTTTTTT. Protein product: CAISEFTGAHTGELFF.

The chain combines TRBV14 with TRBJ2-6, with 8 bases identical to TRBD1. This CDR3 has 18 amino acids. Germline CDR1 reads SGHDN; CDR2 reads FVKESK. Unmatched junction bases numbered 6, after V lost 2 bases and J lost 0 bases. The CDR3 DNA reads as TGTGCCAGCAGCCAACGGCAGGGGGCGACCTCTGGGGCCAACGTCCTGACTTTC. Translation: CASSQRQGATSGANVLTF.

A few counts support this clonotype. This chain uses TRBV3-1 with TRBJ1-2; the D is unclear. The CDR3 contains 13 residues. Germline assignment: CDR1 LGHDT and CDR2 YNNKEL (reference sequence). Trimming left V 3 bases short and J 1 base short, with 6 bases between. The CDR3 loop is CASSQNDNYGYTF. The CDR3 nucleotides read TGTGCCAGCAGCCAGAATGATAACTATGGCTACACCTTC.

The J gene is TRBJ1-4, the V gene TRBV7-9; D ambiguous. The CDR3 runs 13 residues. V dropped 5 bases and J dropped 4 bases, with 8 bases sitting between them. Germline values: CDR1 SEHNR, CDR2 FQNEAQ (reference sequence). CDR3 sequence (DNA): TGTGCCAGCAGCCCCTGGGGTAATGAAAAACTGTTTTTT. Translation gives CASSPWGNEKLFF. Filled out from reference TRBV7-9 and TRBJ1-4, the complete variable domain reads DTGVSQNPRHKITKRGQNVTFRCDPISEHNRLYWYRQTLGQGPEFLTYFQNEAQLEKSRLLSDRFSAERPKGSFSTLEIQRTEQGDSAMYLCASSPWGNEKLFFGSGTQLSVL.

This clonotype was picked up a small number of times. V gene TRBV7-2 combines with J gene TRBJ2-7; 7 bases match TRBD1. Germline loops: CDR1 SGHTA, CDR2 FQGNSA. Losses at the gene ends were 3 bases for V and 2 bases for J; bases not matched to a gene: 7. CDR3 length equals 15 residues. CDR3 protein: CASSFDDRAPYEQYF. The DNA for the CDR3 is TGTGCCAGCAGCTTCGACGACAGGGCACCCTACGAGCAGTACTTC.

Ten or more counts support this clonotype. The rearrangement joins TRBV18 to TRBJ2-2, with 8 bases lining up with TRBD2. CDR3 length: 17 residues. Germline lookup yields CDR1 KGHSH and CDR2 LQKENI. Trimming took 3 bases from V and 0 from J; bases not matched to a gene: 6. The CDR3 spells CASSPNRLATNTGELFF. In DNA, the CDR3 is TGTGCCAGCTCACCCAATCGACTAGCGACGAACACCGGGGAGCTGTTTTTT.

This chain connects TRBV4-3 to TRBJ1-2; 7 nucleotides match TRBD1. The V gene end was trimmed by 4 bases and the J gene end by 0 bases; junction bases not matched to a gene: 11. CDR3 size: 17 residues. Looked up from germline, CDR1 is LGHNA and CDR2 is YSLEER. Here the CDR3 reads CASSRNPGQSSNYGYTF. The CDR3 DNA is TGCGCCAGCAGCCGGAATCCGGGACAGTCTTCTAACTATGGCTACACCTTC.

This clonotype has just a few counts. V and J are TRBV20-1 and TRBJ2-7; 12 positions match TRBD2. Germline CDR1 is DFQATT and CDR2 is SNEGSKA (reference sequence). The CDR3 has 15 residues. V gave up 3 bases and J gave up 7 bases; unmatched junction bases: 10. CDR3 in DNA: TGCAGTGCTAGCAGTTGGACTAGCGGGGCCTCGGAGCAGTACGTC. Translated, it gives CSASSWTSGASEQYV.

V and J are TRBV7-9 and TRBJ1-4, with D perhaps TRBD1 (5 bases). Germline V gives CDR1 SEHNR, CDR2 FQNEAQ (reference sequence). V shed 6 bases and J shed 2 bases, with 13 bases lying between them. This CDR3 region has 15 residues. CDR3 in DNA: TGTGCCAGCAGACATGGGACGGCGACTAATGAAAAACTGTTTTTT. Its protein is CASRHGTATNEKLFF. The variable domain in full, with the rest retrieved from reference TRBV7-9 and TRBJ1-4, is DTGVSQNPRHKITKRGQNVTFRCDPISEHNRLYWYRQTLGQGPEFLTYFQNEAQLEKSRLLSDRFSAERPKGSFSTLEIQRTEQGDSAMYLCASRHGTATNEKLFFGSGTQLSVL.

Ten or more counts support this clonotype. The CDR3 nucleotides read TGCGCCAGCAGCCAAGAACGGGAGCGGAACTACGAGCAGTACGTC. Amino acids: CASSQERERNYEQYV. The rearrangement links TRBV4-3 to TRBJ2-7; perhaps TRBD2 as D (6 bases). This CDR3 contains 15 residues. V lost 0 bases and J lost 3, with 12 bases in between. The V gene's germline CDR1 is LGHNA and CDR2 YSLEER.

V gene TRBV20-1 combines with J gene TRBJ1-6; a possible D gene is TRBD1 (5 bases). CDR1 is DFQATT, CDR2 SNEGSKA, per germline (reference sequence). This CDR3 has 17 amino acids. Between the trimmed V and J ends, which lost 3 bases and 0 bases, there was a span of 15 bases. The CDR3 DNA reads TGCAGTGCTAGCTGGTCAGGGAGGAGCTCCTATAATTCACCCCTCCACTTT. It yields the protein CSASWSGRSSYNSPLHF.

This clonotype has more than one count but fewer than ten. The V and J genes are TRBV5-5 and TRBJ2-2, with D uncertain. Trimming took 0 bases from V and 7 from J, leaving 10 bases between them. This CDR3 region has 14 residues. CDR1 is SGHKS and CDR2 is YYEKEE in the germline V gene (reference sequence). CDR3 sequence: CASSLEGRYGELFF. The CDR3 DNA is TGTGCCAGCAGCTTGGAGGGTCGGTACGGGGAGCTGTTTTTT.

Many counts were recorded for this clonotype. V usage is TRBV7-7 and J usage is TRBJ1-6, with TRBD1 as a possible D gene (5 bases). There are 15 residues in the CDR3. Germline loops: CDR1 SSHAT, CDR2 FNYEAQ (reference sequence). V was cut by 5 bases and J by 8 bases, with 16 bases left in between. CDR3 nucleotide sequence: TGTGCCAGCAGCAATCCCGAGACAGACTATTCACCCCTCCACTTT. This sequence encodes CASSNPETDYSPLHF.

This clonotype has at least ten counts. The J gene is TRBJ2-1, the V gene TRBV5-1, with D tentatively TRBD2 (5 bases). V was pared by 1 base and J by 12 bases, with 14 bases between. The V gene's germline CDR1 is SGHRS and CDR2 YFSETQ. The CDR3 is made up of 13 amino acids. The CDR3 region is CASSLFPARGQFF. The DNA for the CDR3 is TGCGCCAGCAGCTTGTTCCCCGCCCGGGGGCAGTTCTTC. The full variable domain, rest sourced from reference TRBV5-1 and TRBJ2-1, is KAGVTQTPRYLIKTRGQQVTLSCSPISGHRSVSWYQQTPGQGLQFLFEYFSETQRNKGNFPGRFSGRQFSNSRSEMNVSTLELGDSALYLCASSLFPARGQFFGPGTRLTVL.

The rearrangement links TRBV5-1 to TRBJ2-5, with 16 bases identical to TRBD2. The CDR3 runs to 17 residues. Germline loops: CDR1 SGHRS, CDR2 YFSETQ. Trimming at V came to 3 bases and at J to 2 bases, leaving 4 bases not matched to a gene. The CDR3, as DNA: TGCGCCAGCAGCTGGGGACTAGCGGGGGGGAATCAAGAGACCCAGTACTTC. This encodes CASSWGLAGGNQETQYF.

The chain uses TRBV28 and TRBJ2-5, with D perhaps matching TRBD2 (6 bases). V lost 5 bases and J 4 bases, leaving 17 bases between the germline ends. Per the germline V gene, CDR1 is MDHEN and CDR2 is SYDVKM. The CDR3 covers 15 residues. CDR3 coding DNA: TGTGCCAGCAGTATTGTCGGGGGTACGGCAGAGACCCAGTACTTC. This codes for CASSIVGGTAETQYF.

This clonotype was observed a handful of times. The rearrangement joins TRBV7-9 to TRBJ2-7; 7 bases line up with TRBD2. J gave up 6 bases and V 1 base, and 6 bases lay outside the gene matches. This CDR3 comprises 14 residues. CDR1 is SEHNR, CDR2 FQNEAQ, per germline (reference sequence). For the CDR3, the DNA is TGTGCCAGCAGCTTAGTGGGAGGGAGTGGCGAGCAGTACGTC. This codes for CASSLVGGSGEQYV.

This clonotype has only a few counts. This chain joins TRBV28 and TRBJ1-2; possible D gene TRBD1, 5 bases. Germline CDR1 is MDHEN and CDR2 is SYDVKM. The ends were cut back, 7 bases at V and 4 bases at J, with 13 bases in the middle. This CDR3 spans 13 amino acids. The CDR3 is CASIPDRSYGYTF. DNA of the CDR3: TGTGCCAGCATCCCCGACAGAAGCTATGGCTACACCTTC.

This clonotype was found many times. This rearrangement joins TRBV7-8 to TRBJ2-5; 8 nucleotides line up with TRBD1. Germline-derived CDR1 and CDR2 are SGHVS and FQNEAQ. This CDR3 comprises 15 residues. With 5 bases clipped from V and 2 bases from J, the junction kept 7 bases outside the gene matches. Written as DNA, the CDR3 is TGTGCCAGCAGCCCTGGGACAGGAAGGCAAGAGACCCAGTACTTC. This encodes CASSPGTGRQETQYF. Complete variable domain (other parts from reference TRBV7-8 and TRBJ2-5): GAGVSQSPRYKVAKRGQDVALRCDPISGHVSLFWYQQALGQGPEFLTYFQNEAQLDKSGLPSDRFFAERPEGSVSTLKIQRTQQEDSAVYLCASSPGTGRQETQYFGPGTRLLVL.

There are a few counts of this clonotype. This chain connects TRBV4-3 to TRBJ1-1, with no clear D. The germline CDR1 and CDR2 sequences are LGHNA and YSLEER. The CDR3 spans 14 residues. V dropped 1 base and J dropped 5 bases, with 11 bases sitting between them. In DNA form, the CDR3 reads TGCGCCAGCAGCCAAGGAGCCGGGTATACTGAAGCTTTCTTT. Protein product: CASSQGAGYTEAFF.

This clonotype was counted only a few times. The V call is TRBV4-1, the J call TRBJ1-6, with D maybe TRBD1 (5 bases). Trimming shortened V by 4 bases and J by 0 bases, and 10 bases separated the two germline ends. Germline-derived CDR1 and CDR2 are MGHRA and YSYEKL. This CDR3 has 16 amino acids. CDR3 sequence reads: CASSLQGSSYNSPLHF. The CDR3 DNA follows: TGCGCCAGCAGCCTTCAGGGAAGCTCCTATAATTCACCCCTCCACTTT.

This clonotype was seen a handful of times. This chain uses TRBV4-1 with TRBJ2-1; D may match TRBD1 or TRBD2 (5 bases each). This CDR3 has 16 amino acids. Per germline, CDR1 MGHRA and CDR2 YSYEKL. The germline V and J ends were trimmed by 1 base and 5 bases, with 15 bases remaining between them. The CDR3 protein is CASSQGGTAPDNEQFF. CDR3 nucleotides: TGCGCCAGCAGCCAAGGAGGGACCGCCCCGGACAATGAGCAGTTCTTC.

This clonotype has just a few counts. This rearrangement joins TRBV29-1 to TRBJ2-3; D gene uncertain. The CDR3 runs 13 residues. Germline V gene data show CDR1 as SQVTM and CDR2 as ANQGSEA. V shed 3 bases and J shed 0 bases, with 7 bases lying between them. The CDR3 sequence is CSVDLTSTDTQYF. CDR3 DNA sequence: TGCAGCGTTGACTTAACTAGCACAGATACGCAGTATTTT.